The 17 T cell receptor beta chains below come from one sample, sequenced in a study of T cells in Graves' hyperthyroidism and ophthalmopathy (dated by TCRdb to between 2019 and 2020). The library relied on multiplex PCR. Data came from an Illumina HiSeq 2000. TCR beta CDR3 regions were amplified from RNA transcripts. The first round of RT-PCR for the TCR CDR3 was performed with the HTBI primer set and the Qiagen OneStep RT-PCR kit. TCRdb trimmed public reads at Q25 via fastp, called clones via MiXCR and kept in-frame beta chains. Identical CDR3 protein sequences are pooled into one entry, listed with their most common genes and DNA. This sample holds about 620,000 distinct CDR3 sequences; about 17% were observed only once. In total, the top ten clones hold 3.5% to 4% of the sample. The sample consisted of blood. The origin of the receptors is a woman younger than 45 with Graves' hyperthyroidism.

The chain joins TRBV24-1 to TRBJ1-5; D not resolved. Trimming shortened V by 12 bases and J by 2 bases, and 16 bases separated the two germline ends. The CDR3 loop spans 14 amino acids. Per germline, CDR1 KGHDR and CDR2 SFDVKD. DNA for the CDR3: TGTGCCGCCCAGATTTCTCAGGGCAATCAGCCCCAGCATTTT. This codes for CAAQISQGNQPQHF.

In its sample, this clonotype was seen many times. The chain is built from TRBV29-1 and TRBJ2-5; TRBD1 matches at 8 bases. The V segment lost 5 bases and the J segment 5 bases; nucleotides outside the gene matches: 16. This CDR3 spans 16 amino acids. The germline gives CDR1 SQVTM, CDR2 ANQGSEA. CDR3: CSVRGSRTGRLETQYF. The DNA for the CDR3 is TGCAGCGTTCGAGGGAGTCGGACAGGGCGGTTGGAGACCCAGTACTTC.

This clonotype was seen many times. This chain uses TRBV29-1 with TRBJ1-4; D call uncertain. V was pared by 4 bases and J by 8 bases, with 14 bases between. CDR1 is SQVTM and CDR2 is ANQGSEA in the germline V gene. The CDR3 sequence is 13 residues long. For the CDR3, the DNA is TGCAGCGTTGGAGAGCTTCTTGGAGAAAAACTGTTTTTT. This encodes CSVGELLGEKLFF. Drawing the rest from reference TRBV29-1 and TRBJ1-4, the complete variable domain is SAVISQKPSRDICQRGTSLTIQCQVDSQVTMMFWYRQQPGQSLTLIATANQGSEATYESGFVIDKFPISRPNLTFSTLTVSNMSPEDSSIYLCSVGELLGEKLFFGSGTQLSVL.

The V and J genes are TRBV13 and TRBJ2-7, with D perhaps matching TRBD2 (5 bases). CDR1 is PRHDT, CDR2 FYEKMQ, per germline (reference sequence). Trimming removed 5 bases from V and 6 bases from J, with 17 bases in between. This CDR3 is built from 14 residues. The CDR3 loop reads CASSRDGRVGEQYF. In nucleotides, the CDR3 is TGTGCCAGCAGCCGGGATGGGCGGGTAGGCGAGCAGTACTTC.

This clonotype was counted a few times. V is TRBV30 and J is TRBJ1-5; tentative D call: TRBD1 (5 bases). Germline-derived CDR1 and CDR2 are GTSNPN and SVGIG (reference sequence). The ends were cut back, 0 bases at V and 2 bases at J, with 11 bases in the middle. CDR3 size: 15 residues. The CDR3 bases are TGTGCCTGGAGTGTGGGGGATTTTGGCAATCAGCCCCAGCATTTT. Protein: CAWSVGDFGNQPQHF.

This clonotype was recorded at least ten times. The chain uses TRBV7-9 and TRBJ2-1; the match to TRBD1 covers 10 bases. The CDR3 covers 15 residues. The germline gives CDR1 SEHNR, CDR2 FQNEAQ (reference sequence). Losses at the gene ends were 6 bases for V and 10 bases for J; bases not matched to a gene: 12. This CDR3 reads CASRTGGLSFSEQFF. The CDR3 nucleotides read TGTGCCAGCAGGACAGGGGGCTTAAGCTTCTCAGAGCAGTTCTTC.

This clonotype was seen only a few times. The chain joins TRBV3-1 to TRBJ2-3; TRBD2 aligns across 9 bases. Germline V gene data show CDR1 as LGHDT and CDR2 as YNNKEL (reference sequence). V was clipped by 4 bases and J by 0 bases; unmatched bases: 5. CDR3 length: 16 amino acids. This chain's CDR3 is CASSRGSGGSTDTQYF. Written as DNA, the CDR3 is TGTGCCAGCAGCCGAGGAAGCGGGGGGAGCACAGATACGCAGTATTTT.

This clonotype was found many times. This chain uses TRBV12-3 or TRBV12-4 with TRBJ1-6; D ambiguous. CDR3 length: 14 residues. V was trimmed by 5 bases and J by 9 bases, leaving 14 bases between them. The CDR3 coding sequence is TGTGCCAGCAGTCTGGCTGGGAAGATTTCACCCCTCCACTTT. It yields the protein CASSLAGKISPLHF.

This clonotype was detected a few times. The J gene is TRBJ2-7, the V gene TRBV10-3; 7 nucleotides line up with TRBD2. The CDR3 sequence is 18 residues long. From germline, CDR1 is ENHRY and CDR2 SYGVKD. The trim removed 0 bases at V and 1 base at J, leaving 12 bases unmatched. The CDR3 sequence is CAISESLYESGGSYEQYF. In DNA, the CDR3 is TGTGCCATCAGTGAGTCCCTTTATGAGTCGGGAGGATCCTACGAGCAGTACTTC.

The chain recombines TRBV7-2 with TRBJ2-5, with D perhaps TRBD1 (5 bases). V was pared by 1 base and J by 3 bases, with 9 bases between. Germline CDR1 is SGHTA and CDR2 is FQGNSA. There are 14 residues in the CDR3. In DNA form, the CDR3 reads TGTGCCAGCAGCTTAGGGTTACAGGAAGAGACCCAGTACTTC. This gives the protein CASSLGLQEETQYF. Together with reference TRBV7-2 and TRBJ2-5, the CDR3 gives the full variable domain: GAGVSQSPSNKVTEKGKDVELRCDPISGHTALYWYRQSLGQGLEFLIYFQGNSAPDKSGLPSDRFSAERTGGSVSTLTIQRTQQEDSAVYLCASSLGLQEETQYFGPGTRLLVL.

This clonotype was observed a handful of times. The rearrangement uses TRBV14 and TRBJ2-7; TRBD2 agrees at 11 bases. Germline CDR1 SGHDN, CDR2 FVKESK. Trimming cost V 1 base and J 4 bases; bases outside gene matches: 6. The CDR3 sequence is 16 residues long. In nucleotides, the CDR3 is TGTGCCAGCAGCCAAGCGGGGACTAGCGGCAAGTACGAGCAGTACTTC. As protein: CASSQAGTSGKYEQYF.

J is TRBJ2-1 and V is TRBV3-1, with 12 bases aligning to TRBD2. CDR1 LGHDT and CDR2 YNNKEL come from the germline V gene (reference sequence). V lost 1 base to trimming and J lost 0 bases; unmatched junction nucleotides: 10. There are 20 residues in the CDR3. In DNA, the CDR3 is TGTGCCAGCAGCCAAGTCGACCTAGCGGGAGGGCCCTGCTCCTACAATGAGCAGTTCTTC. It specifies CASSQVDLAGGPCSYNEQFF.

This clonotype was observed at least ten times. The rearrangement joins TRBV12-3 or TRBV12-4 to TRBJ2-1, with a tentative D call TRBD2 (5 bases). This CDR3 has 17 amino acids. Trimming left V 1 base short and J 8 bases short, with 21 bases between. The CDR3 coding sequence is TGTGCCAGCAGTTTAGTCGCAGGTGAACTAGTCCCACATGAGCAGTTCTTC. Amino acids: CASSLVAGELVPHEQFF.

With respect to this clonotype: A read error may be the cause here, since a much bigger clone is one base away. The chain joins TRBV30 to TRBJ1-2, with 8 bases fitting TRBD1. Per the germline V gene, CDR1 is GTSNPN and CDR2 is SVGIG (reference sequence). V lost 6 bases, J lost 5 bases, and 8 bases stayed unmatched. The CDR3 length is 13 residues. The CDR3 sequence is CACLWDRNYGYTF. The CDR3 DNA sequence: TGTGCCTGCCTCTGGGACAGGAATTATGGCTACACCTTC. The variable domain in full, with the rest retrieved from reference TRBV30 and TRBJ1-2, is SQTIHQWPATLVQPVGSPLSLECTVEGTSNPNLYWYRQAAGRGLQLLFYSVGIGQISSEVPQNLSASRPQDRQFILSSKKLLLSDSGFYLCACLWDRNYGYTFGSGTRLTVV.

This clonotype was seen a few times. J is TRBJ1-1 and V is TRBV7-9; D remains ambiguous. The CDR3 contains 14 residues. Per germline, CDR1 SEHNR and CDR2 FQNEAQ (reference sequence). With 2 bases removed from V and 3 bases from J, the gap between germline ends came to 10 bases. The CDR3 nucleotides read TGTGCCAGCAGCTTAAACAATCGGGACACTGAAGCTTTCTTT. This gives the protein CASSLNNRDTEAFF.

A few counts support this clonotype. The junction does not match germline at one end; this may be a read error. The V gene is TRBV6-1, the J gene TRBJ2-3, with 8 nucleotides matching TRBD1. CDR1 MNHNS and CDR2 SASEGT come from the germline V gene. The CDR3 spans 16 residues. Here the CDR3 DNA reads TGTGCCAGCAGCCGGGGACAGGCGTATCTCGTCGATACGCGGTATTTT. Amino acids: CASSRGQAYLVDTRYF.

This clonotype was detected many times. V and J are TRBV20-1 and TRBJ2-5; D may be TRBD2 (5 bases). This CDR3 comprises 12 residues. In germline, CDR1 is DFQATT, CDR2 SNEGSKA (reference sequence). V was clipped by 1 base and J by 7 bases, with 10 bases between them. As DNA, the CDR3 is TGCAGTGCTAGAGTCGGGGAATTGACCCAGTACTTC. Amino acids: CSARVGELTQYF.